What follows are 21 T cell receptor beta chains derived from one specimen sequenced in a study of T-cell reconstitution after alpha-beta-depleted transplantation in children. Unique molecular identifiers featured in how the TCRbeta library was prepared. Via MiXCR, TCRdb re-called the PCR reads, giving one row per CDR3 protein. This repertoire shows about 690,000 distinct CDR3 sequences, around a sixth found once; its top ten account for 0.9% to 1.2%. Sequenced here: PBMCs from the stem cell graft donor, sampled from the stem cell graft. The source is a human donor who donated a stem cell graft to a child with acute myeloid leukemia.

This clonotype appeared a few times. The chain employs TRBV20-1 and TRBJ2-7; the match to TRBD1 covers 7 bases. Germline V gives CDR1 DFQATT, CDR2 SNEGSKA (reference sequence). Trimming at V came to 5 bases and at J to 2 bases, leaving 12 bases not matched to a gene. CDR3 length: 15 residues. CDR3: CSASPQDRPTYEQYF. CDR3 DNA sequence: TGCAGTGCTTCCCCCCAGGACAGGCCAACCTACGAGCAGTACTTC.

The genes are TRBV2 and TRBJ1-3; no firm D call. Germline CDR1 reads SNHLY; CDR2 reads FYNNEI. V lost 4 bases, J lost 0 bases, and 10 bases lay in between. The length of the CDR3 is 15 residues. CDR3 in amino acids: CASSATAHSGNTIYF. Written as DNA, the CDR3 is TGTGCCAGCAGTGCCACGGCGCACTCTGGAAACACCATATATTTT.

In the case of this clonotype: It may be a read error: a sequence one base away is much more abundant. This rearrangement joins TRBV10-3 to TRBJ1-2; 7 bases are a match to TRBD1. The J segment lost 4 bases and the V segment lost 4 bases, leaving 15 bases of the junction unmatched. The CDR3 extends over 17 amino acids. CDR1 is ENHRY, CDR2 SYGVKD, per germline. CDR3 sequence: CAISGLIDRDRGYGYTF. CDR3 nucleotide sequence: TGTGCCATCAGTGGGCTTATAGACAGGGATCGAGGCTATGGCTACACCTTC.

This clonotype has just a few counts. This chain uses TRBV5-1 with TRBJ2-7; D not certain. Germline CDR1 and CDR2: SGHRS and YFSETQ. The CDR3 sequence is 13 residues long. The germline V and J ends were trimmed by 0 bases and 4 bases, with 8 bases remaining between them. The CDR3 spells CASSLAVLYEQYV. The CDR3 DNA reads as TGCGCCAGCAGCTTGGCAGTGCTTTACGAGCAGTACGTC.

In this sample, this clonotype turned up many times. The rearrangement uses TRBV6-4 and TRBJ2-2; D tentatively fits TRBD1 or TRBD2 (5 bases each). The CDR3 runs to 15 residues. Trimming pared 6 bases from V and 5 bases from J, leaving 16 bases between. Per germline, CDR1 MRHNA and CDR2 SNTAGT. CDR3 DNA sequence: TGTGCCAGCAGCATCGGGACGGATGGAACCGGGGAGCTGTTTTTT. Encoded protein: CASSIGTDGTGELFF.

The CDR3 here is CSASLQINYGYTF. In DNA, the CDR3 is TGCAGTGCCAGTCTACAGATAAACTATGGCTACACCTTC. The V and J genes are TRBV20-1 and TRBJ1-2, with D unclear. Deletions cut 6 bases from V and 2 bases from J, with 13 bases between. This CDR3 has 13 amino acids. CDR1 is DFQATT and CDR2 is SNEGSKA in the germline V gene (reference sequence).

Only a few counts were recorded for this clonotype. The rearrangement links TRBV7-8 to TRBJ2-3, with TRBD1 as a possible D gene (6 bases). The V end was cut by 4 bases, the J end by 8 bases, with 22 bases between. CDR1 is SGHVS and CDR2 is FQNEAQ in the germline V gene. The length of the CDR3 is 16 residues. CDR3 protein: CASSSTTGAGLGTQYF. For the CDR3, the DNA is TGTGCCAGCAGCTCGACGACAGGCGCTGGCCTAGGTACGCAGTATTTT.

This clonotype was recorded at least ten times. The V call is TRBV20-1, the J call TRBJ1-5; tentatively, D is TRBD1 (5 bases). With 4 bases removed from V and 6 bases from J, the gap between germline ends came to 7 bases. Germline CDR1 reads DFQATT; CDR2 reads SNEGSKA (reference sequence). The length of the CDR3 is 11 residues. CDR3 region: CSATQGQPQHF. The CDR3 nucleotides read TGCAGTGCTACTCAGGGTCAGCCCCAGCATTTT.

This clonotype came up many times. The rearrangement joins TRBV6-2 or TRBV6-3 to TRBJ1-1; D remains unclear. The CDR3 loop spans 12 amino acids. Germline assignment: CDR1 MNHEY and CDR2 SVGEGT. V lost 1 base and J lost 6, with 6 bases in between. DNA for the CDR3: TGTGCCAGCAGTTACTTCTCGTCTGAAGCTTTCTTT. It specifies CASSYFSSEAFF.

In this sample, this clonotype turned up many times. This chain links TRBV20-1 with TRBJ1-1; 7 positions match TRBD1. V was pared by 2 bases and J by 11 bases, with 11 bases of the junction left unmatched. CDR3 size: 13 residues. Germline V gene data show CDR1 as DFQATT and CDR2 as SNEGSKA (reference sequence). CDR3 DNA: TGCAGTGCTAGACGATTTCAGGGCAGGGGGGCTTTCTTT. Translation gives CSARRFQGRGAFF.

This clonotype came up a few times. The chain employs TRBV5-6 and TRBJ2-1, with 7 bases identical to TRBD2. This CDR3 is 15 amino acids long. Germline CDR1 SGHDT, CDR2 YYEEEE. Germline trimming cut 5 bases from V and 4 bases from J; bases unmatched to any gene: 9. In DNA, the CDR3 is TGTGCCAGCAGTTCCAGCGGGGCACCTTACAATGAGCAGTTCTTC. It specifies CASSSSGAPYNEQFF.

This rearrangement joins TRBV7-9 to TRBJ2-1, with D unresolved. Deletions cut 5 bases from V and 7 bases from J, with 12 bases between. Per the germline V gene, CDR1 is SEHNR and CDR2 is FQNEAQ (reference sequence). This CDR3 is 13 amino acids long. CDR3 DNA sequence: TGTGCCAGCAGCGACGGAAGGGAAAATGAGCAGTTCTTC. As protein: CASSDGRENEQFF.

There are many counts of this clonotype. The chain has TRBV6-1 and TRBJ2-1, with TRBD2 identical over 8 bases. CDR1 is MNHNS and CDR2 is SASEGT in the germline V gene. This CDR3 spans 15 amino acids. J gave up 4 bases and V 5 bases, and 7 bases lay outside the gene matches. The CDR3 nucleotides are TGTGCCAGCAGTCTCACGGGGGGGCCGTACAATGAGCAGTTCTTC. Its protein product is CASSLTGGPYNEQFF.

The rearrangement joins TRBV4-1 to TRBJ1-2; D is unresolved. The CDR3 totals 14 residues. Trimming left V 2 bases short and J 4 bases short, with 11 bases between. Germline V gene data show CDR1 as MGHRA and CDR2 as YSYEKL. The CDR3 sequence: CASSQSRDTYGYTF. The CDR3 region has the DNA TGCGCCAGCAGCCAAAGTAGAGATACCTATGGCTACACCTTC.

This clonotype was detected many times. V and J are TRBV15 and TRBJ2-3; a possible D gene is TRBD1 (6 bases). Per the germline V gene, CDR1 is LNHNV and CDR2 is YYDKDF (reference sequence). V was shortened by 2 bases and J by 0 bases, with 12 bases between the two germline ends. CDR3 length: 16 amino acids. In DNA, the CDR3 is TGTGCCACCAGCAGACCGACAGGTGCTAGCACAGATACGCAGTATTTT. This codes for CATSRPTGASTDTQYF.

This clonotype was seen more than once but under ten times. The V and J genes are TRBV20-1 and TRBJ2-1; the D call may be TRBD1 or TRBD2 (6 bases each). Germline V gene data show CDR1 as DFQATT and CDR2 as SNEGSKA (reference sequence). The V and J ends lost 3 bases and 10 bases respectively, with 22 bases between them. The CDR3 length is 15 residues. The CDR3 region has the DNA TGCAGTGCTAGGCCCCCGGGGGCCCGGGCATCCGAGCAGTTCTTC. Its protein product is CSARPPGARASEQFF.

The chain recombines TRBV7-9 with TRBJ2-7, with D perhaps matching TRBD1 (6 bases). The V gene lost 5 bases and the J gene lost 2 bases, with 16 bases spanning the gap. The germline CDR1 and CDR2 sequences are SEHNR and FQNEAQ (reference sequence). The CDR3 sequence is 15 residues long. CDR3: CASSHRQAKTYEQYF. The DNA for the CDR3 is TGTGCCAGCAGCCATCGACAGGCTAAGACCTACGAGCAGTACTTC.

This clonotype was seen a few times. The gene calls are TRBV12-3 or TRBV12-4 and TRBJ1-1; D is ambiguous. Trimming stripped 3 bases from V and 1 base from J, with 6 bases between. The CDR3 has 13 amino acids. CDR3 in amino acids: CASSFLENTEAFF. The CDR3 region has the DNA TGTGCCAGCAGTTTTCTGGAGAACACTGAAGCTTTCTTT.

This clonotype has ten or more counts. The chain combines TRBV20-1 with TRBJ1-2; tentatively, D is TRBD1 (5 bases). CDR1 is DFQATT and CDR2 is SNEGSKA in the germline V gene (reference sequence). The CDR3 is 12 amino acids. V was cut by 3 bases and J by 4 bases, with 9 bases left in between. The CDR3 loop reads CSASGGSYGYTF. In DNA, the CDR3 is TGCAGTGCTAGTGGGGGGAGCTATGGCTACACCTTC.

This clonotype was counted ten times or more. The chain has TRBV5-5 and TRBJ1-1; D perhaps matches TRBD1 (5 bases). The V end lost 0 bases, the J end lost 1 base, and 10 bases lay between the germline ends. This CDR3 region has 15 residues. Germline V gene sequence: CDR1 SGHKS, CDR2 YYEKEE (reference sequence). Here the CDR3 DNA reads TGTGCCAGCAGCTTGGTGCGGGGGACGAACACTGAAGCTTTCTTT. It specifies CASSLVRGTNTEAFF.

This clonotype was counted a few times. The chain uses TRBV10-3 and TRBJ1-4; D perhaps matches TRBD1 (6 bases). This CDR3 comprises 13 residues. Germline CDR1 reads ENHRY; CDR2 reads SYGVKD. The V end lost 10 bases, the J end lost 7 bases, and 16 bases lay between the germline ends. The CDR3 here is CATRTAITEKLFF. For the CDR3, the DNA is TGTGCCACCAGGACAGCCATTACTGAAAAACTGTTTTTT.